The 3 T cell receptor beta chains below all came from one sample that was sequenced in a study of Graves' ophthalmopathy and Graves' hyperthyroidism. Transcripts of RNA were the source for amplifying TCR beta CDR3 regions. The first-round RT-PCR employed HTBI primers together with the Qiagen OneStep RT-PCR kit. A multiplex PCR was then performed as the second round. MiXCR, applied by TCRdb to the multiplex PCR reads, yields one record per CDR3 protein. The data contain 650,000 to 900,000 distinct CDR3 sequences, approximately 40% of them singletons. Sequenced material: peripheral blood. These receptors were taken from an adult man with Graves' ophthalmopathy.

The V call is TRBV7-9, the J call TRBJ1-6; TRBD1 agrees at 7 bases. CDR3 length: 16 amino acids. With V trimmed by 3 bases and J by 7 bases, 9 bases remained unmatched. Germline V gene lookup returns CDR1 SEHNR and CDR2 FQNEAQ (reference sequence). The CDR3 is CASSLTGSGGNSPLHF. Here the CDR3 DNA reads TGTGCCAGCAGCTTGACAGGGTCGGGGGGAAATTCACCCCTCCACTTT.

The V call is TRBV25-1, the J call TRBJ2-7; D call uncertain. This CDR3 contains 14 residues. V dropped 3 bases and J dropped 2 bases, with 11 bases sitting between them. CDR1 is MGHDK, CDR2 SYGVNS, per germline. The CDR3 is CASSDFGRPYEQYF. The CDR3 DNA is TGTGCCAGCAGTGACTTTGGCCGTCCCTACGAGCAGTACTTC.

This clonotype was observed many times. The chain recombines TRBV24-1 with TRBJ2-6, with 7 bases fitting TRBD1. This CDR3 has 17 amino acids. J lost 0 bases, V lost 2 bases, and 3 bases had no gene match. Looked up from germline, CDR1 is KGHDR and CDR2 is SFDVKD. The CDR3 reads CATSDWTGLSGANVLTF. DNA for the CDR3: TGTGCCACCAGTGATTGGACAGGTCTCTCTGGGGCCAACGTCCTGACTTTC.